Below are 3 T cell receptor beta chains sequenced from a single sample in a study of blood T cell repertoires in COVID-19. The data were produced by immunoSEQ multiplex PCR, yet TCRdb's version contains in-frame clones alone and is incomplete. Here the sample spans tens of thousands of clones, more than 80% being singletons. The sample taken for sequencing was peripheral blood. The receptors come from a man aged 50 to 59 with COVID-19, enrolled during active disease.

As DNA, the CDR3 is TGTGCCAGCTTACCCAGAATCTCCTACGAGCAGTACTTC. Its protein is CASLPRISYEQYF. The chain uses TRBV6-6 and TRBJ2-7; unclear D gene. CDR3 size: 13 residues. Germline lookup yields CDR1 MNHNY and CDR2 SVGAGI (reference sequence). With 8 bases removed from V and 0 bases from J, the gap between germline ends came to 11 bases.

This chain connects TRBV25-1 to TRBJ2-5, with 10 bases fitting TRBD2. CDR3 length equals 15 residues. The junction had 6 bases not matched to a gene; V was cut back by 4 bases and J by 4 bases. Per the germline V gene, CDR1 is MGHDK and CDR2 is SYGVNS. In DNA form, the CDR3 reads TGTGCCAGCAGTGGACTAGCGGGTGGGGCAGAGACCCAGTACTTC. Its translation is CASSGLAGGAETQYF.

V gene TRBV15 combines with J gene TRBJ2-1; D ambiguous. Germline CDR1 is LNHNV and CDR2 is YYDKDF (reference sequence). The CDR3 has 14 amino acids. The V gene lost 0 bases and the J gene lost 2 bases, with 5 bases spanning the gap. The CDR3 loop reads CATSRDTAYNEQFF. CDR3 DNA sequence: TGTGCCACCAGCAGAGATACGGCCTACAATGAGCAGTTCTTC.